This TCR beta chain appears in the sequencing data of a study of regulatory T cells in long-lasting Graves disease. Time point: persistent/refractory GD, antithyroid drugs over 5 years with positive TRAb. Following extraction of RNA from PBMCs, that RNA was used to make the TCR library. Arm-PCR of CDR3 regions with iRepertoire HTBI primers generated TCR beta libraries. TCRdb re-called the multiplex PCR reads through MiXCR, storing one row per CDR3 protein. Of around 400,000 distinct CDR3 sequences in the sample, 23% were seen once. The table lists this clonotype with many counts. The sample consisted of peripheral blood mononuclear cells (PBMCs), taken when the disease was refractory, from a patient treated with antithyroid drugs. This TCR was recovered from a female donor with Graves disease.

The CDR3 bases are TGTGCCAGCAGACGGACAGGGGAGAACACTGAAGCTTTCTTT. This translates into CASRRTGENTEAFF. V and J are TRBV28 and TRBJ1-1; 9 positions match TRBD1. Germline assignment: CDR1 MDHEN and CDR2 SYDVKM. V lost 6 bases to trimming and J lost 1 base; unmatched junction nucleotides: 3. The CDR3 covers 14 residues. Full variable domain (remainder filled in from reference TRBV28 and TRBJ1-1): DVKVTQSSRYLVKRTGEKVFLECVQDMDHENMFWYRQDPGLGLRLIYFSYDVKMKEKGDIPEGYSVSREKKERFSLILESASTNQTSMYLCASRRTGENTEAFFGQGTRLTVV.